This section outlines one TCR beta chain sequence together with its context. In the original processing: Reference gene primer amplification yielded estimated nucleated cell counts. Sequencing used immunoSEQ multiplex PCR; TCRdb keeps in-frame clones, though not all of them. V, J and clone size derive from that table, while D and trimming were established from the DNA sequence. The sample shows 120,000 or so clones, approximately 80% of them seen only once. This specimen belongs to a study of blood T cell repertoires in COVID-19. At the level of the study: Sites in the United States, Italy and Spain provided acute and convalescent COVID-19 samples. T cells, B-cell-depleted T cells, or PBMCs provided the cDNA or gDNA that served as material.

The germline V gene has CDR1 SEHNR and CDR2 FQNEAQ (reference sequence). CDR3 length equals 12 residues. Trimming shortened V by 6 bases and J by 3 bases, and 8 bases separated the two germline ends. The chain uses TRBV7-9 and TRBJ1-1; D gene ambiguous. This receptor was identified in a man aged 65-85 years with acute or convalescent COVID-19. Sequenced input: peripheral blood. This chain's CDR3 is CASSRGYTEAFF. CDR3 bases: TGTGCCAGCAGTAGAGGGTACACTGAAGCTTTCTTT. The full variable domain, in which reference TRBV7-9 and TRBJ1-1 provide the parts outside the CDR3, is DTGVSQNPRHKITKRGQNVTFRCDPISEHNRLYWYRQTLGQGPEFLTYFQNEAQLEKSRLLSDRFSAERPKGSFSTLEIQRTEQGDSAMYLCASSRGYTEAFFGQGTRLTVV.